This T cell receptor (beta chain) was recovered during a study of technical replicates of blood from a handful of donors. TCRdb's table, derived via immunoSEQ multiplex PCR, lists solely in-frame clones and lacks some. In the table there are tens of thousands of clones, over 90% of which are singletons. The sequenced sample was T cells isolated from PBMCs. This receptor was obtained from a human donor in good health.

CDR3 coding DNA: TGTGCCAGCAGTCTGGACAGGGTTCGGCCCCAGCATTTT. Amino acid sequence: CASSLDRVRPQHF. The chain is built from TRBV7-9 and TRBJ1-5, with TRBD1 identical over 8 bases. This CDR3 is built from 13 residues. With 6 bases clipped from V and 9 bases from J, the junction kept 7 bases outside the gene matches. Germline V CDR1 and CDR2: SEHNR, FQNEAQ (reference sequence).